What follows describes a single T cell receptor (beta chain). These data originate in a study of CD8+ T cells in alopecia areata. Following extraction, RNA underwent reverse transcription to cDNA, which served as the sequencing template. Sequenced by immunoSEQ multiplex PCR; TCRdb stores in-frame clones only, minus some. The table lists more than 200,000 clones, roughly 69% of them singletons. Germline CDR1 and CDR2: LGHNA and YSLEER. The V end lost 2 bases, the J end lost 4 bases, and 11 bases lay between the germline ends. This CDR3 region has 15 residues. The sequencing here drew on CD4+ T cells sorted from blood, taken at week 0. The receptor comes from a human donor with alopecia areata. The chain recombines TRBV4-3 with TRBJ2-2; TRBD1 might be the D (6 bases). The CDR3 nucleotides read TGCGCCAGCAGCCAACGGACAGCGAGCACCGGGGAGCTGTTTTTT. This codes for CASSQRTASTGELFF.